This TCR beta chain was retrieved from a study of blood T cell repertoires in COVID-19. Background on the study: Samples representing acute and convalescent COVID-19 were sourced from the United States, Italy and Spain. The analysed material was cDNA or gDNA that came from T cells, B-cell-depleted T cells, or PBMCs.

V lost 4 bases to trimming and J lost 5 bases; unmatched junction nucleotides: 1. CDR3 length equals 12 residues. Germline-derived CDR1 and CDR2 are MGHDK and SYGVNS. This clone was detected a few times. Measured with immunoSEQ multiplex PCR; TCRdb has only the in-frame clones, and not every one. This sample has approximately 140,000 clones, with over 75% found just once. V and J are TRBV25-1 and TRBJ2-7; 8 nucleotides line up with TRBD1. Sequenced sample: peripheral blood. The clonotype was recovered from a man between 60 and 70 years old with active or convalescent COVID-19. The CDR3 reads CASSGTGNEQYF. The CDR3 nucleotides read TGTGCCAGCAGTGGGACAGGGAACGAGCAGTACTTC.